The 3 T cell receptor beta chains below come from one sample, sequenced in a study of T cells in Graves' hyperthyroidism and ophthalmopathy. Amplified TCR beta CDR3 regions derived from RNA transcripts. With the HTBI primer set, the TCR CDR3 went through a first round of RT-PCR. TCRdb re-called the multiplex PCR reads with MiXCR, one entry per CDR3 protein. The repertoire holds a few hundred thousand distinct CDR3 sequences, around 42% seen once, with 6.5% to 9% in the top ten. Material: peripheral blood or thyroid tissue (not recorded which). These receptors originate from a woman aged 18-29 years with Graves' hyperthyroidism.

The chain carries TRBV24-1 and TRBJ2-5, with 7 bases fitting TRBD1. In germline, CDR1 is KGHDR, CDR2 SFDVKD. The CDR3 extends over 16 amino acids. V lost 2 bases and J lost 9; bases outside the gene matches: 14. The CDR3 region is CATSDSRQGRVQPQYF. CDR3 bases: TGTGCCACCAGTGATTCCAGACAGGGTCGAGTTCAGCCCCAGTACTTC.

The chain employs TRBV7-9 and TRBJ1-4; a possible D gene is TRBD1 (5 bases). CDR3 length: 14 amino acids. Trimming removed 5 bases at V and 6 bases at J, with 13 bases between. Germline CDR1 is SEHNR and CDR2 is FQNEAQ (reference sequence). CDR3 sequence: CASSDAGTDEKLFF. Written as DNA, the CDR3 is TGTGCCAGCAGCGACGCCGGGACGGATGAAAAACTGTTTTTT.

The chain uses TRBV24-1 and TRBJ1-5; D ambiguous. V was clipped by 7 bases and J by 5 bases, with 17 bases between them. The germline CDR1 and CDR2 sequences are KGHDR and SFDVKD. The CDR3 loop spans 15 amino acids. The DNA of the CDR3 is TGTGCCACCAGCTCACCCATGGCTAACGATCAGCCCCAGCATTTT. Encoded protein: CATSSPMANDQPQHF.